This T cell receptor beta chain comes out of a study of blood T cell repertoires in COVID-19. Data came from immunoSEQ multiplex PCR; TCRdb stores just in-frame clones and leaves some out. The data show approximately 270,000 clones, about 85% seen once. This clone was counted between two and nine times. The clonotype was recovered from a young man with active or convalescent COVID-19. The specimen sequenced was peripheral blood.

CDR3: CASSVKSGSGDKNTGELFF. CDR3 bases: TGTGCCAGCAGCGTTAAGAGCGGGAGTGGAGATAAGAACACCGGGGAGCTGTTTTTT. The chain recombines TRBV9 with TRBJ2-2; 8 bases fit TRBD2. Trimming at V came to 2 bases and at J to 1 base, leaving 13 bases not matched to a gene. CDR1 is SGDLS, CDR2 YYNGEE, per germline. The CDR3 has 19 residues.